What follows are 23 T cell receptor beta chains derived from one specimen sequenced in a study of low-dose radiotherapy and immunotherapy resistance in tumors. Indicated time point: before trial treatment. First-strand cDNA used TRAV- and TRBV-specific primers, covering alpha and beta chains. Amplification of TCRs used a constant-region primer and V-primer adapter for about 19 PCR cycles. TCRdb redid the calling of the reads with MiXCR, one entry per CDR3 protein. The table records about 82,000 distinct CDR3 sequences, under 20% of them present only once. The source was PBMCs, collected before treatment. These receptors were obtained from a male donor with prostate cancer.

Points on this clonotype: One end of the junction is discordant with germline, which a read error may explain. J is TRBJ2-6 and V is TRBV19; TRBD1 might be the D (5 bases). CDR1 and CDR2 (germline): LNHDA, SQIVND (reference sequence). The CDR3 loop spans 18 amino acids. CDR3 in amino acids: CASSISRSRVSGANALTF. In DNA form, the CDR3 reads TGTGCCAGTAGTATCAGCAGGAGTCGAGTCTCTGGGGCCAACGCCCTGACTTTC. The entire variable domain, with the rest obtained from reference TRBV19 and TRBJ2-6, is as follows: DGGITQSPKYLFRKEGQNVTLSCEQNLNHDAMYWYRQDPGQGLRLIYYSQIVNDFQKGDIAEGYSVSREKKESFPLTVTSAQKNPTAFYLCASSISRSRVSGANALTFGAGSRLTVL.

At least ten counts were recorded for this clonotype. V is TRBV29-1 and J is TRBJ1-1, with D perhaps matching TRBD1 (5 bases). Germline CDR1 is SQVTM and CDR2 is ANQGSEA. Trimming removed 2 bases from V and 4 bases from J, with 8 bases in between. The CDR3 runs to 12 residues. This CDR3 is CSVERGPTEAFF. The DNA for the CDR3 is TGCAGCGTTGAACGGGGCCCCACTGAAGCTTTCTTT.

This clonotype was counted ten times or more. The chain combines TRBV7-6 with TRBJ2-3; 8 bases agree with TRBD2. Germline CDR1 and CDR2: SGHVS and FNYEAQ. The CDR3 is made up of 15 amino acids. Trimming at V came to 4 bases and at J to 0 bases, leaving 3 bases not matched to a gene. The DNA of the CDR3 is TGTGCCAGCAGCTCCTTAGCGGGAAGCACAGATACGCAGTATTTT. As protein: CASSSLAGSTDTQYF.

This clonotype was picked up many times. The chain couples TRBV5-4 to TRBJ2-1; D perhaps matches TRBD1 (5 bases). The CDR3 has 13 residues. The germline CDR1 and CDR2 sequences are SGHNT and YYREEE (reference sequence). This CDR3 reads CAYGLTQVNEQFF. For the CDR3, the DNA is TGTGCATACGGGCTGACACAGGTCAATGAGCAGTTCTTC.

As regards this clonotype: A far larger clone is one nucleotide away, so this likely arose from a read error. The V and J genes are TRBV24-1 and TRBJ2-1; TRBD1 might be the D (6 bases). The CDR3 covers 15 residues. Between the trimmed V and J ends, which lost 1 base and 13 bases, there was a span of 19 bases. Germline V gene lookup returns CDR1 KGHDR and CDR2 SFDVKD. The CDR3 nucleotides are TGTGCCACCAGTGATTTTGGCAGGGGTGAAGAGACCCAGTTCTTC. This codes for CATSDFGRGEETQFF.

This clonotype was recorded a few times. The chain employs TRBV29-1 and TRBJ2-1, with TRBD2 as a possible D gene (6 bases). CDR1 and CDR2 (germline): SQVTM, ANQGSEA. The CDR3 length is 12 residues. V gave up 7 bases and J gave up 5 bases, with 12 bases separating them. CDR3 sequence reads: CSATGVNNEQFF. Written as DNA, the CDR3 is TGCAGCGCCACGGGAGTTAACAATGAGCAGTTCTTC.

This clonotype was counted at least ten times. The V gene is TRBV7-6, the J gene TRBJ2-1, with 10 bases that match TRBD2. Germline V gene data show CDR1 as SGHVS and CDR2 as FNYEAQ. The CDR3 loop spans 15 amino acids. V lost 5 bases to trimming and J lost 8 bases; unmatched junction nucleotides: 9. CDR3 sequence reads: CASSPPGLALDEQFF. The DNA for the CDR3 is TGTGCCAGCAGCCCCCCGGGACTAGCGTTGGATGAGCAGTTCTTC.

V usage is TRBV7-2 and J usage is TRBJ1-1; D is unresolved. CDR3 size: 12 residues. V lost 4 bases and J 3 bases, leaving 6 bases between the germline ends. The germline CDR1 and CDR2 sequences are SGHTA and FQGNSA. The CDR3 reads CASSSADTEAFF. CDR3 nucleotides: TGTGCCAGCAGCTCAGCAGACACTGAAGCTTTCTTT.

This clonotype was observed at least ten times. Here the CDR3 reads CASSIFLGGTKNTGELFF. CDR3 in DNA: TGTGCCAGCAGTATATTCCTTGGCGGGACCAAAAACACCGGGGAGCTGTTTTTT. This chain links TRBV28 with TRBJ2-2, with D perhaps TRBD2 (6 bases). Trimming removed 5 bases at V and 2 bases at J, with 21 bases between. CDR1 MDHEN and CDR2 SYDVKM come from the germline V gene. The CDR3 is made up of 18 amino acids.

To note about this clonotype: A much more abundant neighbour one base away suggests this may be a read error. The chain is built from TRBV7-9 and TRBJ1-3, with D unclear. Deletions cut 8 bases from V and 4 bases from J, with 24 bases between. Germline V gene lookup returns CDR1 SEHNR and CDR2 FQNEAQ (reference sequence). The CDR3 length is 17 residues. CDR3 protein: CASGPDGRHVAGNTIYF. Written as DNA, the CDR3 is TGTGCCAGCGGGCCCGACGGAAGACACGTGGCGGGAAACACCATATATTTT.

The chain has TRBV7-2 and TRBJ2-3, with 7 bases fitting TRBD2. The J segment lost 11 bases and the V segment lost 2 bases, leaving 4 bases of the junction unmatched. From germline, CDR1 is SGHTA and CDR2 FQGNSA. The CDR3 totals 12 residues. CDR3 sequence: CASSLSPSGQYF. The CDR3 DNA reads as TGTGCCAGCAGCTTAAGCCCTAGCGGGCAGTATTTT.

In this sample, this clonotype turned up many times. The CDR3 is CASSGAQGPNYGYTF. CDR3 sequence (DNA): TGTGCCAGCAGTGGGGCTCAGGGACCTAACTATGGCTACACCTTC. This chain links TRBV2 with TRBJ1-2; a possible D gene is TRBD1 (5 bases). The CDR3 loop spans 15 amino acids. In germline, CDR1 is SNHLY, CDR2 FYNNEI. Between the trimmed V and J ends, which lost 4 bases and 0 bases, there was a span of 12 bases.

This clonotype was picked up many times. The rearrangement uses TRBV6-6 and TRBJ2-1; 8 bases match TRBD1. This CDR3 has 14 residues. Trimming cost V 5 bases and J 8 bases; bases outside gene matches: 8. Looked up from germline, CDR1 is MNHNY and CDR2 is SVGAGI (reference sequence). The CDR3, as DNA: TGTGCCAGCAGTGGACAGGGTAGCTGGGATGAGCAGTTCTTC. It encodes CASSGQGSWDEQFF.

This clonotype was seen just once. Here the CDR3 DNA reads TGCGCCAGCAGCCCGAACCCGACAGGGGACTATGAGCAGTTCTTC. Its protein is CASSPNPTGDYEQFF. This sequence joins TRBV4-3 and TRBJ2-1, with 8 positions matching TRBD1. This CDR3 comprises 15 residues. In germline, CDR1 is LGHNA, CDR2 YSLEER. Losses at the gene ends were 4 bases for V and 8 bases for J; bases not matched to a gene: 10.

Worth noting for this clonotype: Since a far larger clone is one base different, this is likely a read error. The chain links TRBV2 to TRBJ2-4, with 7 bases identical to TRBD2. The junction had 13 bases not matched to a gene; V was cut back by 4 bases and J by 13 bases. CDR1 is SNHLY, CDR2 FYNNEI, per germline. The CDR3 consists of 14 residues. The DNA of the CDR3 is TGTGCCAGCAGTGGCGGGAGCTCCTACAATGAGCAGTACTTC. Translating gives CASSGGSSYNEQYF.

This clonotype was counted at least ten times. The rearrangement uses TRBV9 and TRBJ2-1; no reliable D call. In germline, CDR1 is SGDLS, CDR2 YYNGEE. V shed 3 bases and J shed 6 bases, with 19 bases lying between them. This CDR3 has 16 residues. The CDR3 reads CASSGYINPEFNEQFF. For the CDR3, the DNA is TGTGCCAGCAGCGGTTATATAAATCCGGAGTTCAATGAGCAGTTCTTC.

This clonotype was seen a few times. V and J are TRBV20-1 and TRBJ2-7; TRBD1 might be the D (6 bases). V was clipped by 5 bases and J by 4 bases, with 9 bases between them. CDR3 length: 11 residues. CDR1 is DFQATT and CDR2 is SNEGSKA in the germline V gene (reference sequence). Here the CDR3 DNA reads TGCAGTGCTCAGGGGAAATACGAGCAGTACTTC. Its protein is CSAQGKYEQYF.

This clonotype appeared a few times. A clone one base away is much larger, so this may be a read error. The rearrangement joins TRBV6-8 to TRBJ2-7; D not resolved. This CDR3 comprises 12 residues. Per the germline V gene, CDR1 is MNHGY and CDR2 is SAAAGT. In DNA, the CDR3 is TGTGCCCGCAGCCCAGAACCGGGTAGTTTGTACTTC. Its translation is CARSPEPGSLYF.

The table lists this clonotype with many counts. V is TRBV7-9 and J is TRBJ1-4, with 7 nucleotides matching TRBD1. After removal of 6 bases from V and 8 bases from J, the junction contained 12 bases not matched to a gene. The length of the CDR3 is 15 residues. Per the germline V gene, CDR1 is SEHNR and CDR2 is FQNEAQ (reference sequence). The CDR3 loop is CASSQWTGLFEKLFF. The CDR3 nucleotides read TGTGCCAGCAGTCAATGGACAGGCCTCTTCGAAAAACTGTTTTTT. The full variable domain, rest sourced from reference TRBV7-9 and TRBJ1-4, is DTGVSQNPRHKITKRGQNVTFRCDPISEHNRLYWYRQTLGQGPEFLTYFQNEAQLEKSRLLSDRFSAERPKGSFSTLEIQRTEQGDSAMYLCASSQWTGLFEKLFFGSGTQLSVL.

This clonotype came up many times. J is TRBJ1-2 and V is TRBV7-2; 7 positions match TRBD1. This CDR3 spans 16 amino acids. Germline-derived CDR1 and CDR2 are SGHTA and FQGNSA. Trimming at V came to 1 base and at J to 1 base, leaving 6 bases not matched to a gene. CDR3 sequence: CASSLVPGQNNYGYTF. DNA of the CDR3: TGTGCCAGCAGCTTAGTTCCGGGACAGAATAACTATGGCTACACCTTC.

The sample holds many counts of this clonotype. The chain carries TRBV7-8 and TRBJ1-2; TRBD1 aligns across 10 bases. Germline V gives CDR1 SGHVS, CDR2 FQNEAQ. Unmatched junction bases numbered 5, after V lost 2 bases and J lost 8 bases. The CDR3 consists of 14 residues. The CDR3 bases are TGTGCCAGCAGCTTATCCGGGACAGGGGTCGGCTACACCTTC. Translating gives CASSLSGTGVGYTF.

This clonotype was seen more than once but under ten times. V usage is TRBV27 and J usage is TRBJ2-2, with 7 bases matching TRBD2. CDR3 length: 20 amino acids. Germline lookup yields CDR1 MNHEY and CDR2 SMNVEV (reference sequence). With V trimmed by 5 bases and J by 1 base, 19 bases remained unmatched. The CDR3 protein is CASSPVWREYPHKNTGELFF. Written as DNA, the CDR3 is TGTGCCAGCAGTCCCGTTTGGCGGGAGTATCCCCATAAGAACACCGGGGAGCTGTTTTTT.

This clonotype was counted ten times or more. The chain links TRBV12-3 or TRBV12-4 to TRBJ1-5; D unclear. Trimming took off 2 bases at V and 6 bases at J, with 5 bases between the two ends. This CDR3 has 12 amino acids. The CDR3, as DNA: TGTGCCAGCAGTTTAAACCGTCAGCCCCAGCATTTT. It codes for CASSLNRQPQHF.